The 9 T cell receptor beta chains in this list originate from one sample, sequenced in a study of blood T cell repertoires in COVID-19. The data were produced by immunoSEQ multiplex PCR, yet TCRdb's version contains in-frame clones alone and is incomplete. In the table there are under 150,000 clones, around 85% of which are singletons. Sequencing input: peripheral blood. Source of these receptors: a human donor in a cohort sampled during active COVID-19.

This clone was seen many times. V is TRBV19 and J is TRBJ1-5; maybe TRBD1 (6 bases). Trimming left V 5 bases short and J 6 bases short, with 11 bases between. The CDR3 runs to 13 residues. CDR1 is LNHDA and CDR2 is SQIVND in the germline V gene (reference sequence). The CDR3 loop is CASSSQGTQPQHF. The CDR3 DNA reads as TGTGCCAGTAGTTCACAGGGTACTCAGCCCCAGCATTTT.

In its sample, this clone was seen a few times. This sequence joins TRBV5-6 and TRBJ1-6, with D possibly being TRBD1 (6 bases). The CDR3 contains 16 residues. Deletions cut 2 bases from V and 7 bases from J, with 16 bases between. Germline V gene data show CDR1 as SGHDT and CDR2 as YYEEEE. CDR3: CASSFYSGVGNSPLHF. In nucleotides, the CDR3 is TGTGCCAGCAGCTTCTATTCAGGGGTTGGAAATTCACCCCTCCACTTT.

This clone was found many times. CDR3 sequence reads: CASAQAENTGELFF. DNA for the CDR3: TGTGCCAGCGCACAGGCGGAGAACACCGGGGAGCTGTTTTTT. The chain carries TRBV9 and TRBJ2-2, with a possible D match to TRBD1 (5 bases). The CDR3 extends over 14 amino acids. V was clipped by 7 bases and J by 1 base, with 11 bases between them. Germline V gene data show CDR1 as SGDLS and CDR2 as YYNGEE.

The genes are TRBV28 and TRBJ1-4; TRBD1 is a possible D gene (5 bases). The CDR3 runs 15 residues. Per the germline V gene, CDR1 is MDHEN and CDR2 is SYDVKM. Trimming took 5 bases from V and 3 from J, leaving 13 bases between them. For the CDR3, the DNA is TGTGCCAGCAGTAACGCAGGGCGCTCTAATGAAAAACTGTTTTTT. Amino acids: CASSNAGRSNEKLFF.

This chain uses TRBV11-2 with TRBJ2-7, with D maybe TRBD1 (6 bases). V lost 6 bases and J 0 bases, leaving 15 bases between the germline ends. CDR3 length: 15 amino acids. Germline V gene lookup returns CDR1 SGHAT and CDR2 FQNNGV. The CDR3 protein is CASRGLRGNSYEQYF. CDR3 sequence (DNA): TGTGCCAGCAGGGGCCTAAGGGGGAACTCCTACGAGCAGTACTTC.

The chain links TRBV6-6 to TRBJ2-4; maybe TRBD1 (5 bases). Trimming pared 7 bases from V and 5 bases from J, leaving 12 bases between. This CDR3 has 13 amino acids. The V gene's germline CDR1 is MNHNY and CDR2 SVGAGI (reference sequence). The CDR3 spells CASTQGTQNIQYF. The CDR3 DNA reads as TGTGCCAGCACCCAGGGAACCCAAAACATTCAGTACTTC.

In DNA form, the CDR3 reads TGCGCCAGCAGCCGGGGGCCGGAGGCAGATACGCAGTATTTT. It yields the protein CASSRGPEADTQYF. The chain is built from TRBV4-3 and TRBJ2-3; TRBD1 might be the D (6 bases). Germline V gives CDR1 LGHNA, CDR2 YSLEER. The CDR3 totals 14 residues. V lost 4 bases and J lost 4, with 12 bases in between.

The J gene is TRBJ2-3, the V gene TRBV10-1; TRBD1 is a possible D gene (5 bases). The CDR3 length is 17 residues. V gave up 10 bases and J gave up 0 bases, with 23 bases separating them. Germline V CDR1 and CDR2: WNHNN, SYGVQD (reference sequence). The DNA for the CDR3 is TGCGCCATCTCCTTACCAGGCAGGGTCGAGAGCACAGATACGCAGTATTTT. This translates into CAISLPGRVESTDTQYF.

CDR3 residues: CASSEDRGGEKLFF. CDR3 nucleotide sequence: TGTGCCAGCAGTGAGGACAGGGGAGGGGAAAAACTGTTTTTT. The V and J genes are TRBV6-1 and TRBJ1-4; 9 bases line up with TRBD1. Germline assignment: CDR1 MNHNS and CDR2 SASEGT. V gave up 3 bases and J gave up 8 bases; unmatched junction bases: 4. This CDR3 is 14 amino acids long.